This T cell receptor beta chain was identified in a study of OX40 agonist ivuxolimab in advanced cancers. Whole-study findings and limits: At 0.1-3.0 mg/kg, partial responders had clonal expansion among the lowest observed. Average numbers of expanded clones were greater in CD8+ T cells than in CD4+. CD4+ and CD8+ blood T cells expanded clonally by week 6 at 0.1 to 3.0 mg/kg. No determination was made of the antigen specificity of the expanded peripheral T cells.

The repertoire was sequenced with immunoSEQ multiplex PCR; TCRdb's copy has only in-frame clones and lacks some. The sample consists of some 62,000 clones, more than 80% of them appearing once. A word on this clone: Antigen unknown.

Trimming at V came to 4 bases and at J to 2 bases, leaving 6 bases not matched to a gene. This CDR3 contains 15 residues. Germline values: CDR1 SGHRS, CDR2 YFSETQ. This sequence was found in an adult with an advanced solid tumor such as melanoma, head and neck, liver or kidney cancer. The genes are TRBV5-1 and TRBJ2-7, with TRBD2 matching over 10 bases. Sequenced material: CD4+ or CD8+ T cells sorted from blood, taken in a trial of the OX40 agonist ivuxolimab. CDR3 DNA: TGCGCCAGCAGCCTCGGGACTAGCGTGACCTACGAGCAGTACTTC. Translating gives CASSLGTSVTYEQYF.